The 23 T cell receptor beta chains listed next were all sequenced from one sample in a study of blood T cell repertoires in COVID-19. Clones were read by immunoSEQ multiplex PCR, and TCRdb kept only the in-frame ones, dropping some. The sample shows approximately 250,000 clones, about nine tenths of them seen only once. The specimen sequenced was peripheral blood. Source of these receptors: a man aged 40-49 years with active or convalescent COVID-19.

This clone was counted only a few times. V gene TRBV4-1 combines with J gene TRBJ2-1; 7 bases match TRBD2. CDR1 is MGHRA, CDR2 YSYEKL, per germline. The V gene end was trimmed by 4 bases and the J gene end by 3 bases; junction bases not matched to a gene: 9. The CDR3 length is 16 residues. The chain's CDR3 is CASSPERLAFYNEQFF. The CDR3 coding sequence is TGCGCCAGCAGCCCAGAGAGACTAGCATTCTACAATGAGCAGTTCTTC.

The rearrangement links TRBV6-5 to TRBJ1-3; D ambiguous. V gave up 8 bases and J gave up 4 bases, with 12 bases separating them. Germline V gives CDR1 MNHEY, CDR2 SVGAGI. CDR3 length equals 13 residues. The CDR3 sequence: CASCTEYGNTIYF. CDR3 coding DNA: TGTGCCAGCTGCACTGAGTACGGAAACACCATATATTTT.

This rearrangement joins TRBV25-1 to TRBJ2-5, with TRBD1 matching 9 bases. This CDR3 contains 15 residues. With V trimmed by 2 bases and J by 4 bases, 5 bases remained unmatched. Germline V gives CDR1 MGHDK, CDR2 SYGVNS. DNA for the CDR3: TGTGCCAGCAGTGAAATACAGGGGGCGGGAGAGACCCAGTACTTC. Translated: CASSEIQGAGETQYF.

This chain links TRBV3-1 (or the pseudogene TRBV3-2) with TRBJ1-5; 9 nucleotides match TRBD1. Germline-derived CDR1 and CDR2 are LGHDT and YNNKEL (reference sequence). The CDR3 length is 15 residues. With 0 bases clipped from V and 6 bases from J, the junction kept 3 bases outside the gene matches. The CDR3 bases are TGTGCCAGCAGCCAAGATACGACAGGGGGTCAGCCCCAGCATTTT. It is translated as CASSQDTTGGQPQHF.

The chain has TRBV6-5 and TRBJ2-5, with a weak D call TRBD1 (5 bases). Germline-derived CDR1 and CDR2 are MNHEY and SVGAGI. This CDR3 contains 15 residues. V lost 4 bases and J 5 bases, leaving 17 bases between the germline ends. Written as DNA, the CDR3 is TGTGCCAGCAGTTTTCCAGGGATAAGTGGGGAGACCCAGTACTTC. Translation gives CASSFPGISGETQYF.

The chain recombines TRBV19 with TRBJ2-7, with TRBD2 matching over 7 bases. Losses at the gene ends were 4 bases for V and 2 bases for J; bases not matched to a gene: 11. The CDR3 spans 16 residues. Per the germline V gene, CDR1 is LNHDA and CDR2 is SQIVND (reference sequence). CDR3 region: CASSTYPGGETYEQYF. The CDR3 DNA follows: TGTGCCAGTAGTACCTACCCTGGGGGGGAAACCTACGAGCAGTACTTC.

The sample holds a few counts of this clone. The sample carries other DNA sequences with the same CDR3. V and J are TRBV5-6 and TRBJ1-2; TRBD1 matches 7 bases. The length of the CDR3 is 13 residues. CDR1 is SGHDT and CDR2 is YYEEEE in the germline V gene. J lost 3 bases, V lost 2 bases, and 1 base had no gene match. The DNA of the CDR3 is TGTGCCAGCAGCTTAGGGACAGACTATGGCTACACCTTC. Translation: CASSLGTDYGYTF.

The rearrangement joins TRBV11-3 to TRBJ2-1; 9 nucleotides align to TRBD2. Germline CDR1 and CDR2: SGHNT and YENEEA. Trimming cost V 4 bases and J 7 bases; bases outside gene matches: 5. The CDR3 loop spans 14 amino acids. This CDR3 reads CASSSSGRFNEQFF. Written as DNA, the CDR3 is TGTGCCAGCAGCTCCAGCGGGAGGTTTAATGAGCAGTTCTTC.

In regard to this clone: The sample holds other DNA sequences that translate to the same CDR3. This chain links TRBV20-1 with TRBJ1-1; 8 nucleotides match TRBD1. J gave up 5 bases and V 6 bases, and 2 bases lay outside the gene matches. This CDR3 comprises 11 residues. The germline CDR1 and CDR2 sequences are DFQATT and SNEGSKA (reference sequence). This CDR3 reads CSARTGTEAFF. Written as DNA, the CDR3 is TGCAGTGCCAGGACAGGGACTGAAGCTTTCTTT.

The chain employs TRBV9 and TRBJ1-2; no firm D call. Germline values: CDR1 SGDLS, CDR2 YYNGEE. The CDR3 is made up of 15 amino acids. Trimming took 0 bases from V and 0 from J, leaving 9 bases between them. Here the CDR3 reads CASSVVTAPNYGYTF. The CDR3 coding sequence is TGTGCCAGCAGCGTAGTCACAGCCCCTAACTATGGCTACACCTTC.

V gene TRBV28 combines with J gene TRBJ1-1; D is unresolved. Germline V gene data show CDR1 as MDHEN and CDR2 as SYDVKM. V gave up 6 bases and J gave up 6 bases, with 11 bases separating them. The CDR3 is made up of 12 amino acids. The DNA for the CDR3 is TGTGCCAGCAGCCCTAACCGGGCTGAAGCTTTCTTT. Amino acids: CASSPNRAEAFF.

In the case of this clone: The sample contains more than one DNA sequence encoding this CDR3. The V gene is TRBV3-1 (or the pseudogene TRBV3-2), the J gene TRBJ1-2, with TRBD1 matching over 7 bases. The germline V gene encodes CDR1 LGHDT and CDR2 YNNKEL (reference sequence). The CDR3 runs to 15 residues. The junction had 6 bases not matched to a gene; V was cut back by 0 bases and J by 5 bases. The CDR3 DNA reads TGTGCCAGCAGCCAAGAAGGGGGCAAAGGGTATGGCTACACCTTC. This sequence encodes CASSQEGGKGYGYTF.

This clone has a handful of counts. The V and J genes are TRBV11-3 and TRBJ2-1; 9 nucleotides match TRBD1. This CDR3 region has 15 residues. Germline CDR1 is SGHNT and CDR2 is YENEEA. V was clipped by 5 bases and J by 7 bases; unmatched bases: 9. CDR3 bases: TGTGCCAGCAGCCACCGGACAGGGGTGAGAAATGAGCAGTTCTTC. This translates into CASSHRTGVRNEQFF.

This clone is a singleton in its sample. The genes are TRBV5-4 and TRBJ1-3, with D possibly TRBD1 on 5 matching bases. This CDR3 spans 15 amino acids. Deletions cut 4 bases from V and 4 bases from J, with 15 bases between. Germline CDR1 is SGHNT and CDR2 is YYREEE (reference sequence). The CDR3 bases are TGTGCCAGCAGCCCCCCAGCAGGGCGCGGAAACACCATATATTTT. It encodes CASSPPAGRGNTIYF.

V is TRBV2 and J is TRBJ1-5; 7 positions agree with TRBD1. Germline values: CDR1 SNHLY, CDR2 FYNNEI. CDR3 length: 15 residues. V shed 6 bases, J shed 5 bases, and the junction held 10 bases outside the gene matches. The CDR3 sequence: CASREGAQRDQPQHF. As DNA, the CDR3 is TGTGCCAGCAGAGAGGGGGCACAGAGAGATCAGCCCCAGCATTTT.

The chain recombines TRBV4-2 with TRBJ1-4, with 7 bases that match TRBD1. Germline trimming cut 4 bases from V and 4 bases from J; bases unmatched to any gene: 9. Germline CDR1 is LGHNA and CDR2 is YNFKEQ. The CDR3 runs to 16 residues. CDR3 in DNA: TGTGCCAGCAGCCCAGACTTACAGGGGTTTAATGAAAAACTGTTTTTT. Amino acids: CASSPDLQGFNEKLFF.

The rearrangement links TRBV13 to TRBJ1-2; 7 bases line up with TRBD1. CDR3 size: 13 residues. Trimming cost V 0 bases and J 7 bases; bases outside gene matches: 2. The germline gives CDR1 PRHDT, CDR2 FYEKMQ (reference sequence). The CDR3 loop is CASSLGQGVGYTF. The CDR3 nucleotides are TGTGCCAGCAGCTTAGGGCAGGGGGTTGGCTACACCTTC.

V gene TRBV3-1 (or the pseudogene TRBV3-2) combines with J gene TRBJ2-1; D remains ambiguous. Germline V gene sequence: CDR1 LGHDT, CDR2 YNNKEL (reference sequence). The CDR3 runs to 12 residues. V dropped 0 bases and J dropped 9 bases, with 6 bases sitting between them. The CDR3 DNA sequence: TGTGCCAGCAGCCAAGATCCCGGTGAGCAGTTCTTC. This gives the protein CASSQDPGEQFF.

This chain uses TRBV10-3 with TRBJ2-2; 8 nucleotides match TRBD1. Looked up from germline, CDR1 is ENHRY and CDR2 is SYGVKD. Trimming removed 8 bases from V and 5 bases from J; junction bases left unmatched: 10. The CDR3 covers 15 residues. CDR3 region: CAIEPGQAPTGELFF. The CDR3 DNA is TGTGCCATCGAGCCGGGACAGGCACCAACCGGGGAGCTGTTTTTT.

The chain is built from TRBV29-1 and TRBJ2-7; tentatively, D is TRBD2 (6 bases). The germline gives CDR1 SQVTM, CDR2 ANQGSEA. V lost 3 bases and J 0 bases, leaving 15 bases between the germline ends. The CDR3 totals 15 residues. The CDR3 DNA follows: TGCAGCGTTGATGCTGGAGGAGGGAGCTCCTACGAGCAGTACTTC. The encoded protein is CSVDAGGGSSYEQYF.

The chain uses TRBV19 and TRBJ2-7, with 7 bases identical to TRBD1. Per germline, CDR1 LNHDA and CDR2 SQIVND (reference sequence). The CDR3 spans 14 residues. J was trimmed by 6 bases and V by 6 bases; bases with no gene match: 11. CDR3: CASRRQGRTGEQYF. The DNA for the CDR3 is TGTGCCAGTAGGCGACAGGGAAGGACTGGCGAGCAGTACTTC.

V is TRBV7-2 and J is TRBJ1-2; D possibly corresponds to TRBD1 (5 bases). Germline CDR1 is SGHTA and CDR2 is FQGNSA. This CDR3 is built from 13 residues. The V end was cut by 6 bases, the J end by 1 base, with 9 bases between. In DNA, the CDR3 is TGTGCCAGCAGTCCAGACAGTAACTATGGCTACACCTTC. Translating gives CASSPDSNYGYTF.

The genes are TRBV9 and TRBJ2-1; TRBD2 agrees at 10 bases. From germline, CDR1 is SGDLS and CDR2 YYNGEE. The CDR3 consists of 15 residues. J gave up 12 bases and V 0 bases, and 9 bases lay outside the gene matches. The CDR3 protein is CASSVVTSGAGGQFF. DNA for the CDR3: TGTGCCAGCAGCGTAGTAACTAGCGGGGCTGGCGGGCAGTTCTTC.